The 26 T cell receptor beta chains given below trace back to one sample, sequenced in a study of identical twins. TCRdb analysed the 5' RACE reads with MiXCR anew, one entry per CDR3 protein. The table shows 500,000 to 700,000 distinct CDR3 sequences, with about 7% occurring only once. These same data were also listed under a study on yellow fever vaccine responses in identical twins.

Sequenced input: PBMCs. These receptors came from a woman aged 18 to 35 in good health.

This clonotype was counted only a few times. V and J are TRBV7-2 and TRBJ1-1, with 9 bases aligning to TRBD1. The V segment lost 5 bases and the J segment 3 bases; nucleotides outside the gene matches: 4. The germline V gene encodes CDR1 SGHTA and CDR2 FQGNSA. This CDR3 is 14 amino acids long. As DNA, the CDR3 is TGTGCCAGCAGCCGGGACAGGGTGTACACTGAAGCTTTCTTT. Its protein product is CASSRDRVYTEAFF.

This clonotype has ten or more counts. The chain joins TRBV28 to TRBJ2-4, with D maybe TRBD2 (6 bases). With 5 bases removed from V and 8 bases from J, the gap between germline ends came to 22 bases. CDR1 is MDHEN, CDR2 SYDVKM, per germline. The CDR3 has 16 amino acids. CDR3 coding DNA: TGTGCCAGCAGTCCCGTCCCCGGGCTAGCGAGGGACATTCAGTACTTC. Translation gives CASSPVPGLARDIQYF.

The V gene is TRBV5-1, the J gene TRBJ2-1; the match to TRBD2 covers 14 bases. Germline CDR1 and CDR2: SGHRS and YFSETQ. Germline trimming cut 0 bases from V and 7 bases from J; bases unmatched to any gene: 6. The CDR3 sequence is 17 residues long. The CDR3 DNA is TGCGCCAGCAGCTTGGGGACTAGCGGGAGGCCAGGGAATGAGCAGTTCTTC. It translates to CASSLGTSGRPGNEQFF. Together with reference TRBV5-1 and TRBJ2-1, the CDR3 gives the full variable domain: KAGVTQTPRYLIKTRGQQVTLSCSPISGHRSVSWYQQTPGQGLQFLFEYFSETQRNKGNFPGRFSGRQFSNSRSEMNVSTLELGDSALYLCASSLGTSGRPGNEQFFGPGTRLTVL.

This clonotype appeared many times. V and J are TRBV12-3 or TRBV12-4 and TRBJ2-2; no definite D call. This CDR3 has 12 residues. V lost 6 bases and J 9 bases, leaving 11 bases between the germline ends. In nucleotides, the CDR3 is TGTGCCAGCAGCCTGTGGTCCAGGGAGCTGTTTTTT. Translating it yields CASSLWSRELFF.

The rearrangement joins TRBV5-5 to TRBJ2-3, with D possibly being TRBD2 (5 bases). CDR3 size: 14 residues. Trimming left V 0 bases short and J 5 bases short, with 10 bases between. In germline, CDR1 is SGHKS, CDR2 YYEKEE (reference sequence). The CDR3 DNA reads TGTGCCAGCAGCTTGGGGACTGGTAGAGATACGCAGTATTTT. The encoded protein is CASSLGTGRDTQYF.

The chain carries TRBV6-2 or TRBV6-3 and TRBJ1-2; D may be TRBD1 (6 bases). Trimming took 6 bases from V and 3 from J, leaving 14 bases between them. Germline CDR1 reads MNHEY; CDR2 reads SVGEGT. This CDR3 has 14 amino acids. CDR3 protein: CASSRRQADYGYTF. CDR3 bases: TGTGCCAGCAGCAGAAGACAGGCCGACTATGGCTACACCTTC.

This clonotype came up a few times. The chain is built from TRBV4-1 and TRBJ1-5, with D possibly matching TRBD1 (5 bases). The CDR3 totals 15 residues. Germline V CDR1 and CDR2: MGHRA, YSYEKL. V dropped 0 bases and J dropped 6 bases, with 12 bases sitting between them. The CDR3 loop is CASSQEWPGGQPQHF. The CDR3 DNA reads TGCGCCAGCAGCCAAGAATGGCCCGGGGGTCAGCCCCAGCATTTT.

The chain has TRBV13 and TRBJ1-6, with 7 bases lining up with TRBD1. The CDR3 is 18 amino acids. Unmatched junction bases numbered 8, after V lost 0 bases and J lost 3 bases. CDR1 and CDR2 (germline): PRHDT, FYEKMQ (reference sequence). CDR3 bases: TGTGCCAGCAGCTTAGGGGGACAGATCGGGGGCTATAATTCACCCCTCCACTTT. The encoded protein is CASSLGGQIGGYNSPLHF.

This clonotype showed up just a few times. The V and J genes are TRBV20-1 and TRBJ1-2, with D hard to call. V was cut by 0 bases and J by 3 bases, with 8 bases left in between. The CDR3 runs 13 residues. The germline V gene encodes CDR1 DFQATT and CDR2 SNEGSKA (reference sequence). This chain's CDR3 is CSARDRADYGYTF. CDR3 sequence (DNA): TGCAGTGCTAGAGATCGGGCAGACTATGGCTACACCTTC.

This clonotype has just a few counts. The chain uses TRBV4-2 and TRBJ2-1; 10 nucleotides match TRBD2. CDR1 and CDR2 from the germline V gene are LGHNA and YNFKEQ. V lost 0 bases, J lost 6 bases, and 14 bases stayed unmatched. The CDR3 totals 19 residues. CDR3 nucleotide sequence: TGTGCCAGCAGCCAAGAAAGTTGGGCTAGCGGGGGCCTTCTCAATGAGCAGTTCTTC. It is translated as CASSQESWASGGLLNEQFF.

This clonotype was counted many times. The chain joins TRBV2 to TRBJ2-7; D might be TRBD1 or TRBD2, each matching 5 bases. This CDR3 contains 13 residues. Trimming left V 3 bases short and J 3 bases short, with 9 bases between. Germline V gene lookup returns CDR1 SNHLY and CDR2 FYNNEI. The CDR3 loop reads CASSDGTSYEQYF. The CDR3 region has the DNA TGTGCCAGCAGTGACGGGACCAGCTACGAGCAGTACTTC.

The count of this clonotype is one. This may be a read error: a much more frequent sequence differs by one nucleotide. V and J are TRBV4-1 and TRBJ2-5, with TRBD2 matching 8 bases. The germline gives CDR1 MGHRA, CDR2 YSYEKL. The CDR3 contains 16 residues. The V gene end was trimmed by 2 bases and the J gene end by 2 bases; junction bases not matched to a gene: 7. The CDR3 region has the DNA TGCGCCAGCAGCCAACCCCCCCGGGGGGGTCAAGAGACCCAGTACTTC. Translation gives CASSQPPRGGQETQYF.

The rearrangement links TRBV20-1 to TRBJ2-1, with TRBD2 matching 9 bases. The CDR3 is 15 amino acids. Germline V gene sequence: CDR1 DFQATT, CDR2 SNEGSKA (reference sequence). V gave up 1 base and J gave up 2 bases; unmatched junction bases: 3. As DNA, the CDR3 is TGCAGTGCTAGAGTGACTAGCGGTCCCTACAATGAGCAGTTCTTC. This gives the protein CSARVTSGPYNEQFF.

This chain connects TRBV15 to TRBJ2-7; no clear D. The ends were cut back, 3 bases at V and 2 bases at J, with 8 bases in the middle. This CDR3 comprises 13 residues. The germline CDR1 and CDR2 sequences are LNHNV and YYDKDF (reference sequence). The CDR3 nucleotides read TGTGCCACCAGCAGGACGCTACCCTACGAGCAGTACGTC. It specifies CATSRTLPYEQYV.

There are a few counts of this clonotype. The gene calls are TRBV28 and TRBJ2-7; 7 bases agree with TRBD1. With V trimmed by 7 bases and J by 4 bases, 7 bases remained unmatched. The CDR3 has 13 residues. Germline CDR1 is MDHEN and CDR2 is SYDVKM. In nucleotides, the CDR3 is TGTGCCAGCAATACAGGGGCCCCTTACGAGCAGTACGTC. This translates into CASNTGAPYEQYV.

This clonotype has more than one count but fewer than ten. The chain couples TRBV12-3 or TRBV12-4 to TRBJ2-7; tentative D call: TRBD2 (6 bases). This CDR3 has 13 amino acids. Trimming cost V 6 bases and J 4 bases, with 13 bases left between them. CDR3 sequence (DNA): TGTGCCAGCAGCAGGGACTCGAAATACGAGCAGTACTTC. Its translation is CASSRDSKYEQYF.

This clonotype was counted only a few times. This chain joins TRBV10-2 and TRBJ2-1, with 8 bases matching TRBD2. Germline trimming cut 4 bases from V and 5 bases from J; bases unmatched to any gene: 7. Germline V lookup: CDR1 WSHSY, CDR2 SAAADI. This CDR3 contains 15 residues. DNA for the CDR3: TGCGCCAGCAGTGTACTAAGCGGGGGAAACAATGAGCAGTTCTTC. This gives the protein CASSVLSGGNNEQFF.

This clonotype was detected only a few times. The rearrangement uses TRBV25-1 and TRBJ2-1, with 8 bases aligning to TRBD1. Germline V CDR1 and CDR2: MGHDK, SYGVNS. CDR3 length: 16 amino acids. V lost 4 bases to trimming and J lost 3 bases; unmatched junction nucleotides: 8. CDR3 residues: CASSVQTGGNYNEQFF. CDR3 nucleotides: TGTGCCAGCAGTGTACAAACAGGGGGGAACTACAATGAGCAGTTCTTC.

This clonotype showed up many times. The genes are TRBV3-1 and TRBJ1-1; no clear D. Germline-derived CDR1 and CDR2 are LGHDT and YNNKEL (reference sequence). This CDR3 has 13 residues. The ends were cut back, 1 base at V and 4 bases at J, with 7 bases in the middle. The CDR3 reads CASSQVVGTEAFF. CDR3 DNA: TGTGCCAGCAGCCAAGTGGTCGGCACTGAAGCTTTCTTT. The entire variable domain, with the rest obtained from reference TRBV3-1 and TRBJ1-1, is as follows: DTAVSQTPKYLVTQMGNDKSIKCEQNLGHDTMYWYKQDSKKFLKIMFSYNNKELIINETVPNRFSPKSPDKAHLNLHINSLELGDSAVYFCASSQVVGTEAFFGQGTRLTVV.

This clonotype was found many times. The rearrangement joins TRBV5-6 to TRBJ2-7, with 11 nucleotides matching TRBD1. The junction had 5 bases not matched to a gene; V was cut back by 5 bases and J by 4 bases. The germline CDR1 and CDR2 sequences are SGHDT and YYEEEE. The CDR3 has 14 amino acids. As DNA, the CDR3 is TGTGCCAGCAGAGAAGGGGACAGGGGGTACGAGCAGTACGTC. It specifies CASREGDRGYEQYV.

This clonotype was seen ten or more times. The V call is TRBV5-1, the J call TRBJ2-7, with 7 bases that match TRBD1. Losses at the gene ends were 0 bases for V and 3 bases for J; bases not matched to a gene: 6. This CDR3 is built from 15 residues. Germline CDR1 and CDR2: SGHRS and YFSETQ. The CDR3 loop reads CASSLVQGTLYEQYF. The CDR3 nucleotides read TGCGCCAGCAGCTTGGTACAGGGGACACTCTACGAGCAGTACTTC.

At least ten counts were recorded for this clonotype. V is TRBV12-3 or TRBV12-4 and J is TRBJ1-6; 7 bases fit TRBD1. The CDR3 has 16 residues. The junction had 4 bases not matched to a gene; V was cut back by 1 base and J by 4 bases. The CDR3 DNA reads TGTGCCAGCAGTTTAGAACAGGGGAATTATAATTCACCCCTCCACTTT. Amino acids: CASSLEQGNYNSPLHF.

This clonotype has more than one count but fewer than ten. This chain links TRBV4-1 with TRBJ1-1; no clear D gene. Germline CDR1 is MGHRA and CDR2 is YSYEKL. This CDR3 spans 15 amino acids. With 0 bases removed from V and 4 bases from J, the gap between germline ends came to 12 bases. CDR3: CASSQDPNGGTEAFF. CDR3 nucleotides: TGCGCCAGCAGCCAAGACCCTAACGGTGGCACTGAAGCTTTCTTT.

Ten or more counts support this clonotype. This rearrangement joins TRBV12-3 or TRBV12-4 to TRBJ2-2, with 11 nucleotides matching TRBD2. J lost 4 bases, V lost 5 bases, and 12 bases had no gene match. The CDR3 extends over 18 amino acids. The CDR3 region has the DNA TGTGCCAGCAGTCCAGGGGTAGCGGGAGGGCCCCGCACCGGGGAGCTGTTTTTT. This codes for CASSPGVAGGPRTGELFF.

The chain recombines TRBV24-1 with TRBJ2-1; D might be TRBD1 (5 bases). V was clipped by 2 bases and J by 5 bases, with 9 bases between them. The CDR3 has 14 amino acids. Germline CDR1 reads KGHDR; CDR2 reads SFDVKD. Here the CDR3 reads CATSDSRQNNEQFF. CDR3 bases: TGTGCCACCAGTGATTCTCGACAGAACAATGAGCAGTTCTTC.

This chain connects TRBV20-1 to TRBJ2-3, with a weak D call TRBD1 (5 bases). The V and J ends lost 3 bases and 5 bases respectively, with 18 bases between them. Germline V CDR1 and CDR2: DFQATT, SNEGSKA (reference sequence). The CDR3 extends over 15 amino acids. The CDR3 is CSASISLWQGDTQYF. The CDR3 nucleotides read TGCAGTGCTAGTATTTCCCTCTGGCAGGGAGATACGCAGTATTTT.